Sequencing of this T cell receptor beta chain was carried out in a study of blood T cells in healthy people across ages. Alongside a J-beta primer mix, a sample-barcoded 5' primer served in a second PCR lasting roughly 6 to 11 cycles. TCRdb called the 5' RACE reads again in MiXCR, with one record for every CDR3 protein. This sample yields over 1,200,000 distinct CDR3 sequences, of which roughly 59% are seen a single time; under 8.5% belongs to the top ten. This CDR3 is 16 amino acids long. Germline V CDR1 and CDR2: SEHNR, FQNEAQ (reference sequence). This clonotype has just a few counts. At one end the junction does not follow the germline gene, possibly because of a read error.

The clonotype was recovered from a man younger than 35 in good health. Sequencing used blood. The chain links TRBV7-9 to TRBJ1-1; TRBD1 agrees at 10 bases. CDR3 bases: TGTGCCAGCAGCGCGGGACAGGGGAGTTGGAACACTGAGGCTTTCTTT. Its translation: CASSAGQGSWNTEAFF.